A selection of T cell receptor beta chains follows, all from one sample in a study of CD8 T cells in Susac syndrome. A single record per CDR3 protein comes from TCRdb applying MiXCR to the immunoSEQ multiplex PCR reads. The profile shows over 80,000 distinct CDR3 sequences, nearly 95% of them singletons. The specimen was CD8+ T cells from PBMCs. The source of these receptors is a human donor with Susac syndrome. CDR3s leave out the opening cysteine and the closing phenylalanine or tryptophan. Fields, in order: V gene, J gene, CDR3 protein.

V gene: TRBV6-2/TRBV6-3
J gene: TRBJ2-7
CDR3 protein: ASSYLGRASYEQY

V gene: TRBV13
J gene: TRBJ1-1
CDR3 protein: ASSSLAGGNTEAF

V gene: TRBV28
J gene: TRBJ2-1
CDR3 protein: ASSFMTSGGFLGRF

V gene: TRBV12-3/TRBV12-4
J gene: TRBJ2-5
CDR3 protein: ASSLEGTQY

V gene: TRBV5-6
J gene: TRBJ2-4
CDR3 protein: ASSLEGAKNIQY

V gene: TRBV15
J gene: TRBJ2-5
CDR3 protein: ATSRDSRTGGTQY

V gene: TRBV7-9
J gene: TRBJ1-4
CDR3 protein: ASSLEVGRPNEKLF

V gene: TRBV11-3
J gene: TRBJ2-5
CDR3 protein: ASSFTGGETQY

V gene: TRBV19
J gene: TRBJ1-1
CDR3 protein: ASRLGQGDTEAF

V gene: TRBV6-5
J gene: TRBJ2-5
CDR3 protein: ASSSTSGVETQY